This entry describes one TCR beta chain. Its target is not known. The sample is drawn from a study of cytomegalovirus exposure and HLA in healthy donors. Study-level findings and limits: Donors belonging to an Asian-associated ancestry cluster reportedly showed fewer N-insertions in productive TCRs than the 666-donor mean, according to what a later analysis found. Around 160 TCR beta chains were listed as cytomegalovirus-associated.

PCR was performed using 60 Vbeta and 13 Jbeta primers. In the original analysis: An analysis performed later counted 73 million or so unique TCR beta chains (around 11 million of them shared). Sequencing used immunoSEQ multiplex PCR; TCRdb keeps in-frame clones, though not all of them. For V, J and clone size, that table is used; D and trimming come from the DNA. The table records about 140,000 clones, around 80% of them present only once. CDR1 is SGHVS and CDR2 is FNYEAQ in the germline V gene. V lost 5 bases, J lost 8 bases, and 18 bases lay in between. CDR3 length: 14 residues. Material: PBMCs. V is TRBV7-6 and J is TRBJ1-2; D is unclear. This receptor was obtained from a man aged 40-49 years in good health and CMV-seropositive. The CDR3 sequence: CASSLGREGRGYTF. DNA for the CDR3: TGTGCCAGCAGCCTAGGAAGGGAGGGCAGGGGCTACACCTTC.